A single sample is the source of the 26 T cell receptor beta chains below, sequenced in a study of blood T cell repertoires in COVID-19. Sequencing used immunoSEQ multiplex PCR; TCRdb keeps in-frame clones, though not all of them. The sample comprises roughly 170,000 clones, about 84% of which are singletons, and roughly 6.3% rests with the top ten. Sequencing used peripheral blood. Receptors were obtained from a human donor in a cohort sampled during active COVID-19.

This rearrangement joins TRBV19 to TRBJ2-7; TRBD1 might be the D (5 bases). V lost 7 bases to trimming and J lost 0 bases, with 13 bases between them. Germline V CDR1 and CDR2: LNHDA, SQIVND (reference sequence). The CDR3 contains 14 residues. The CDR3 loop reads CASKAGYTSYEQYF. The DNA for the CDR3 is TGTGCCAGTAAGGCAGGGTATACCTCCTACGAGCAGTACTTC.

This chain uses TRBV10-2 with TRBJ2-5, with D maybe TRBD1 (5 bases). Germline loops: CDR1 WSHSY, CDR2 SAAADI. The CDR3 contains 14 residues. Trimming removed 1 base from V and 5 bases from J, with 11 bases in between. In DNA form, the CDR3 reads TGCGCCAGCAGTGAGTACGTGGGGCTGGAGACCCAGTACTTC. As protein: CASSEYVGLETQYF.

This chain links TRBV4-1 with TRBJ2-7; 7 nucleotides agree with TRBD1. This CDR3 has 17 residues. J lost 6 bases, V lost 1 base, and 15 bases had no gene match. The germline gives CDR1 MGHRA, CDR2 YSYEKL. The CDR3 sequence is CASSQVSGTGDFSEQYF. In nucleotides, the CDR3 is TGCGCCAGCAGCCAAGTTTCCGGCACAGGGGATTTCTCCGAGCAGTACTTC.

The chain employs TRBV9 and TRBJ1-1; 8 positions match TRBD1. Looked up from germline, CDR1 is SGDLS and CDR2 is YYNGEE. This CDR3 has 14 residues. V trimming: 4 bases; J trimming: 0 bases; junction bases outside the gene matches: 2. CDR3 sequence reads: CASSPGQVNTEAFF. CDR3 sequence (DNA): TGTGCCAGCAGCCCGGGACAGGTGAACACTGAAGCTTTCTTT.

The chain recombines TRBV2 with TRBJ2-5; 8 bases are a match to TRBD2. Germline lookup yields CDR1 SNHLY and CDR2 FYNNEI. The CDR3 covers 14 residues. V shed 4 bases, J shed 4 bases, and the junction held 5 bases outside the gene matches. CDR3 in amino acids: CASSVGTSTETQYF. CDR3 coding DNA: TGTGCCAGCAGTGTAGGGACTAGTACAGAGACCCAGTACTTC.

The gene calls are TRBV6-6 and TRBJ2-2; TRBD1 might be the D (6 bases). The length of the CDR3 is 15 residues. Germline CDR1 and CDR2: MNHNY and SVGAGI (reference sequence). V gave up 5 bases and J gave up 1 base, with 11 bases separating them. For the CDR3, the DNA is TGTGCCAGCAGTCTATTACAGGGGAACACCGGGGAGCTGTTTTTT. This codes for CASSLLQGNTGELFF.

This chain uses TRBV29-1 with TRBJ1-1, with 8 bases identical to TRBD1. The CDR3 loop spans 12 amino acids. Germline CDR1 SQVTM, CDR2 ANQGSEA. The junction had 0 bases not matched to a gene; V was cut back by 6 bases and J by 0 bases. The CDR3 here is CSVRGLNTEAFF. DNA for the CDR3: TGCAGCGTCAGGGGGCTGAACACTGAAGCTTTCTTT.

The chain joins TRBV3-1 (or the pseudogene TRBV3-2) to TRBJ1-1; weak D call: TRBD1 (5 bases). V was shortened by 4 bases and J by 0 bases, with 15 bases between the two germline ends. The length of the CDR3 is 16 residues. Germline CDR1 is LGHDT and CDR2 is YNNKEL (reference sequence). In nucleotides, the CDR3 is TGTGCCAGCAGCCCACAGAACAGGTTTATGAACACTGAAGCTTTCTTT. Residues: CASSPQNRFMNTEAFF.

The CDR3 DNA reads as TGTGCCAGCAGCCCATACCATGGACAGGGATTCTACGAGCAGTACTTC. Translating gives CASSPYHGQGFYEQYF. V usage is TRBV7-9 and J usage is TRBJ2-7; 8 bases match TRBD1. Per germline, CDR1 SEHNR and CDR2 FQNEAQ (reference sequence). CDR3 length: 16 residues. V lost 5 bases to trimming and J lost 3 bases; unmatched junction nucleotides: 12.

V usage is TRBV3-1 (or the pseudogene TRBV3-2) and J usage is TRBJ2-7, with TRBD1 matching 10 bases. This CDR3 is 15 amino acids long. Germline lookup yields CDR1 LGHDT and CDR2 YNNKEL (reference sequence). V lost 1 base and J lost 3; bases outside the gene matches: 3. The CDR3 DNA sequence: TGTGCCAGCAGCCAAGTTGGGACAGGGGTCTACGAGCAGTACTTC. This codes for CASSQVGTGVYEQYF.

The chain combines TRBV9 with TRBJ2-2; 9 bases agree with TRBD2. The CDR3 extends over 17 amino acids. Germline CDR1 reads SGDLS; CDR2 reads YYNGEE. V was clipped by 1 base and J by 0 bases; unmatched bases: 4. DNA for the CDR3: TGTGCCAGCAGCGTAAGACGGACTAGCGCGAACACCGGGGAGCTGTTTTTT. It encodes CASSVRRTSANTGELFF.

This rearrangement joins TRBV6-1 to TRBJ2-1; a weak D match, TRBD1 (5 bases). CDR1 is MNHNS, CDR2 SASEGT, per germline. V was pared by 3 bases and J by 15 bases, with 15 bases between. This CDR3 comprises 12 residues. CDR3 DNA sequence: TGTGCCAGCAGTGACAGGGTCCCCTTCGGGTTCTTC. As protein: CASSDRVPFGFF.

The chain links TRBV6-2 or TRBV6-3 to TRBJ2-7; TRBD1 is a possible D gene (7 bases). The germline CDR1 and CDR2 sequences are MNHEY and SVGEGT. The CDR3 sequence is 14 residues long. V shed 5 bases and J shed 5 bases, with 16 bases lying between them. The CDR3 DNA reads as TGTGCCAGCAGTGGGGGGACAGACCTGGACGAGCAGTACTTC. Residues: CASSGGTDLDEQYF.

The V and J genes are TRBV19 and TRBJ2-1; tentative D call: TRBD2 (6 bases). Germline-derived CDR1 and CDR2 are LNHDA and SQIVND (reference sequence). The CDR3 is 12 amino acids. Trimming left V 3 bases short and J 9 bases short, with 9 bases between. The chain's CDR3 is CASSIGGVEQFF. The CDR3 DNA sequence: TGTGCCAGTAGTATCGGCGGGGTTGAGCAGTTCTTC. Complete variable domain (other parts from reference TRBV19 and TRBJ2-1): DGGITQSPKYLFRKEGQNVTLSCEQNLNHDAMYWYRQDPGQGLRLIYYSQIVNDFQKGDIAEGYSVSREKKESFPLTVTSAQKNPTAFYLCASSIGGVEQFFGPGTRLTVL.

The chain links TRBV7-8 to TRBJ2-7, with a weak D call TRBD1 (6 bases). CDR3 length: 14 amino acids. V lost 2 bases and J lost 0, with 8 bases in between. Per the germline V gene, CDR1 is SGHVS and CDR2 is FQNEAQ. CDR3 loop: CASSLTGPSYEQYF. CDR3 in DNA: TGTGCCAGCAGCTTAACAGGGCCCTCCTACGAGCAGTACTTC.

The V call is TRBV7-3, the J call TRBJ2-1; TRBD2 aligns across 13 bases. The ends lost 4 bases at V and 3 bases at J; junction bases unmatched: 3. Germline V gene lookup returns CDR1 SGHTA and CDR2 FQGTGA. The CDR3 consists of 16 residues. CDR3 in amino acids: CASSSTSGGRYNEQFF. CDR3 DNA: TGTGCCAGCAGCTCGACTAGCGGGGGGCGCTACAATGAGCAGTTCTTC. The complete variable domain, with remaining parts taken from reference TRBV7-3 and TRBJ2-1, reads GAGVSQTPSNKVTEKGKYVELRCDPISGHTALYWYRQSLGQGPEFLIYFQGTGAADDSGLPNDRFFAVRPEGSVSTLKIQRTERGDSAVYLCASSSTSGGRYNEQFFGPGTRLTVL.

The chain has TRBV9 and TRBJ2-6; possibly TRBD1 for D (6 bases). CDR3 length: 16 residues. The germline V gene encodes CDR1 SGDLS and CDR2 YYNGEE. Trimming took off 4 bases at V and 2 bases at J, with 13 bases between the two ends. DNA of the CDR3: TGTGCCAGCAGCACTACAACAGGGACTGGGGCCAACGTCCTGACTTTC. It specifies CASSTTTGTGANVLTF.

The chain combines TRBV4-1 with TRBJ1-2; D is unresolved. CDR1 and CDR2 from the germline V gene are MGHRA and YSYEKL. This CDR3 contains 14 residues. Trimming took 1 base from V and 2 from J, leaving 8 bases between them. CDR3 protein: CASSQGLVNYGYTF. In nucleotides, the CDR3 is TGCGCCAGCAGCCAAGGGCTGGTGAACTATGGCTACACCTTC.

For the CDR3, the DNA is TGTGCCAGCAGCTCAGGGACAGGGGGCTACGAGCAGTACTTC. Protein product: CASSSGTGGYEQYF. The chain has TRBV7-2 and TRBJ2-7; the match to TRBD1 covers 11 bases. The V and J ends lost 4 bases and 3 bases, in that order; junction bases with no gene match: 2. The CDR3 has 14 amino acids. Germline CDR1 is SGHTA and CDR2 is FQGNSA.

The chain joins TRBV5-1 to TRBJ2-7; D is possibly TRBD2 (6 bases). The CDR3 loop spans 16 amino acids. CDR1 SGHRS and CDR2 YFSETQ come from the germline V gene. The germline V and J ends were trimmed by 3 bases and 9 bases, with 25 bases remaining between them. In DNA, the CDR3 is TGCGCCAGCAGCTCCCGAACCGGGACTGGTGGATATGGGCAGTACTTC. This sequence encodes CASSSRTGTGGYGQYF.

The chain employs TRBV6-5 and TRBJ1-2; D possibly corresponds to TRBD1 (5 bases). The CDR3 extends over 11 amino acids. Germline CDR1 is MNHEY and CDR2 is SVGAGI. The V gene lost 6 bases and the J gene lost 7 bases, with 9 bases spanning the gap. The CDR3 DNA is TGTGCCAGCAGAGGCCAGGGTGGCTACACCTTC. It is translated as CASRGQGGYTF.

This clone has a handful of counts. The chain combines TRBV6-5 with TRBJ1-1; D remains ambiguous. The CDR3 consists of 13 residues. Trimming left V 3 bases short and J 4 bases short, with 9 bases between. Germline-derived CDR1 and CDR2 are MNHEY and SVGAGI. In DNA, the CDR3 is TGTGCCAGCAGTTATAACAGTGGCACTGAAGCTTTCTTT. Protein product: CASSYNSGTEAFF.

This sequence joins TRBV6-1 and TRBJ1-5; the match to TRBD1 covers 8 bases. This CDR3 contains 15 residues. Germline CDR1 MNHNS, CDR2 SASEGT. J gave up 7 bases and V 3 bases, and 8 bases lay outside the gene matches. The CDR3 spells CASSDMTGEGQPQHF. The CDR3 region has the DNA TGTGCCAGCAGTGATATGACAGGGGAAGGCCAGCCCCAGCATTTT.

The chain has TRBV4-1 and TRBJ1-1; tentatively, D is TRBD1 (5 bases). This CDR3 comprises 12 residues. V was trimmed by 6 bases and J by 5 bases, leaving 10 bases between them. Germline lookup yields CDR1 MGHRA and CDR2 YSYEKL. CDR3: CASSPQGTEAFF. As DNA, the CDR3 is TGCGCCAGCAGTCCTCAGGGTACTGAAGCTTTCTTT.

The rearrangement joins TRBV5-1 to TRBJ1-6, with D unclear. The V gene's germline CDR1 is SGHRS and CDR2 YFSETQ. V lost 0 bases and J 7 bases, leaving 5 bases between the germline ends. CDR3 length: 13 amino acids. DNA for the CDR3: TGCGCCAGCAGCTTGGGAGAAAATTCACCCCTCCACTTT. This codes for CASSLGENSPLHF. Using reference TRBV5-1 and TRBJ1-6 for the parts outside the CDR3, the full variable domain is KAGVTQTPRYLIKTRGQQVTLSCSPISGHRSVSWYQQTPGQGLQFLFEYFSETQRNKGNFPGRFSGRQFSNSRSEMNVSTLELGDSALYLCASSLGENSPLHFGNGTRLTVT.

The chain couples TRBV3-1 (or the pseudogene TRBV3-2) to TRBJ1-4, with D possibly TRBD1 on 6 matching bases. The CDR3 has 17 residues. Per germline, CDR1 LGHDT and CDR2 YNNKEL (reference sequence). The V end lost 2 bases, the J end lost 2 bases, and 15 bases lay between the germline ends. The DNA for the CDR3 is TGTGCCAGCAGCCAATTTGGCGGGGGGCCTACTAATGAAAAACTGTTTTTT. It translates to CASSQFGGGPTNEKLFF.